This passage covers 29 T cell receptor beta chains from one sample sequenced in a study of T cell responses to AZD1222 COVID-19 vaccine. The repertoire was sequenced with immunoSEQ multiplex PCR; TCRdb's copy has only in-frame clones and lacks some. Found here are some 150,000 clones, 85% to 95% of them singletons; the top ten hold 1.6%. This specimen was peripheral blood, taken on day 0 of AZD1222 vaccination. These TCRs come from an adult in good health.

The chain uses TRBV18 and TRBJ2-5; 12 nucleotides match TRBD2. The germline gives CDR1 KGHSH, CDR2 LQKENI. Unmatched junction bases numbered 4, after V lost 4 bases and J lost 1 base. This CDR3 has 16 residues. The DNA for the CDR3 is TGTGCCAGCTCACTGACTAGCGGGGGAAGCCAAGAGACCCAGTACTTC. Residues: CASSLTSGGSQETQYF.

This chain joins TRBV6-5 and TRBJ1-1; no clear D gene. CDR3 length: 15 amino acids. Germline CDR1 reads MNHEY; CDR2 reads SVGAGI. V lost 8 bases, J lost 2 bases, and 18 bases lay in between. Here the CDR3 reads CASARRRAQNTEAFF. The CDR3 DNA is TGTGCCAGCGCCCGGAGGAGGGCACAAAACACTGAAGCTTTCTTT.

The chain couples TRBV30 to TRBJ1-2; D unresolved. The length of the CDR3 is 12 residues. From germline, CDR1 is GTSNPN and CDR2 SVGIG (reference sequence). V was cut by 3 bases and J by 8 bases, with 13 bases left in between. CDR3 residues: CAWSGGSIGYTF. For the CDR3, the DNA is TGTGCCTGGAGCGGTGGATCGATCGGCTACACCTTC.

For the CDR3, the DNA is TGTGCCAGCAGCCAAGATCCTGCCCTGGGTGTAGGGGAGCTGTTTTTT. As protein: CASSQDPALGVGELFF. The gene calls are TRBV14 and TRBJ2-2; no definite D call. This CDR3 region has 16 residues. The V and J ends lost 0 bases and 8 bases respectively, with 16 bases between them. Germline loops: CDR1 SGHDN, CDR2 FVKESK.

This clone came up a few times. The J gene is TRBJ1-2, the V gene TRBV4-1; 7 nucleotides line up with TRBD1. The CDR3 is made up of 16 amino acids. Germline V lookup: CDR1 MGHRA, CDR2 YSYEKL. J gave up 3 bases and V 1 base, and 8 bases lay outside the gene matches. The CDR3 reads CASSQGSGQTYYGYTF. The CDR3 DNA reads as TGCGCCAGCAGCCAAGGATCGGGACAGACCTACTATGGCTACACCTTC.

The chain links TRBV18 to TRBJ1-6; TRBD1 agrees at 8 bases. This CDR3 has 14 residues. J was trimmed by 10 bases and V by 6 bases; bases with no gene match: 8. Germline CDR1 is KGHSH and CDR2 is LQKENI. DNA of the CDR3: TGTGCCAGCTCCCCAGGGGGCGCAGGATCACCCCTCCACTTT. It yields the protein CASSPGGAGSPLHF. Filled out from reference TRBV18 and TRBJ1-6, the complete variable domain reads NAGVMQNPRHLVRRRGQEARLRCSPMKGHSHVYWYRQLPEEGLKFMVYLQKENIIDESGMPKERFSAEFPKEGPSILRIQQVVRGDSAAYFCASSPGGAGSPLHFGNGTRLTVT.

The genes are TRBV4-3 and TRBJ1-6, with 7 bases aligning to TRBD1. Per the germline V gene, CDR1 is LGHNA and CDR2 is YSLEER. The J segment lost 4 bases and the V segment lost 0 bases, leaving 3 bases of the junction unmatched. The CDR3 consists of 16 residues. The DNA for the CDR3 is TGCGCCAGCAGCCAAGATGCGGGACAGTATAATTCACCCCTCCACTTT. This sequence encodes CASSQDAGQYNSPLHF.

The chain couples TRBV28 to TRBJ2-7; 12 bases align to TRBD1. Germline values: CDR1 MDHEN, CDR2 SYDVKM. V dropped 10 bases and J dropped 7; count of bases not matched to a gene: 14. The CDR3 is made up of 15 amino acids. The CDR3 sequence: CATLPPGQGAREQYF. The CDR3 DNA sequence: TGTGCCACCCTTCCCCCGGGACAGGGGGCGCGGGAGCAGTACTTC.

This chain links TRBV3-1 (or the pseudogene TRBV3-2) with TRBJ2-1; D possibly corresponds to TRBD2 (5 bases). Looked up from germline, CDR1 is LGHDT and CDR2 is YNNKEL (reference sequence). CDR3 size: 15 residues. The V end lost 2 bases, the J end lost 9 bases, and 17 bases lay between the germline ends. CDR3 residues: CASSQRILGGSEQFF. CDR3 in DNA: TGTGCCAGCAGCCAAAGAATACTTGGAGGCAGTGAGCAGTTCTTC.

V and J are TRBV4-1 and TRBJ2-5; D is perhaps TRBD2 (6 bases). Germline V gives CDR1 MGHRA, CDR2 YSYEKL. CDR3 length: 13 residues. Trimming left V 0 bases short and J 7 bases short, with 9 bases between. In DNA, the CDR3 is TGCGCCAGCAGCCAAGAGTGGGGAGGGACCCAGTACTTC. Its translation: CASSQEWGGTQYF.

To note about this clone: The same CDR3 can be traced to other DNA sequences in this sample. Here the CDR3 reads CSASGGQPQHF. The DNA for the CDR3 is TGCAGTGCGAGTGGGGGACAGCCCCAGCATTTT. V gene TRBV20-1 combines with J gene TRBJ1-5; perhaps TRBD1 as D (5 bases). Germline-derived CDR1 and CDR2 are DFQATT and SNEGSKA (reference sequence). This CDR3 spans 11 amino acids. The V and J ends lost 6 bases and 7 bases respectively, with 10 bases between them.

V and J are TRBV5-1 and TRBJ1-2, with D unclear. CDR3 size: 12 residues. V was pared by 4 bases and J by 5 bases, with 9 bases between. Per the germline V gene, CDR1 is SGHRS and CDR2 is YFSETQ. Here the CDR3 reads CASSPGDYGYTF. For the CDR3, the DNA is TGCGCCAGCAGCCCCGGCGATTATGGCTACACCTTC.

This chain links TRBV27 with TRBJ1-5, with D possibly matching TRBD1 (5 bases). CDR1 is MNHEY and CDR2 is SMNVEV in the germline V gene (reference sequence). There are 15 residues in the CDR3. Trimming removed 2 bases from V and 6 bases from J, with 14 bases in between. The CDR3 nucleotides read TGTGCCAGCAGTTTAGAGGGGTATCCCTCTCAGCCCCAGCATTTT. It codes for CASSLEGYPSQPQHF.

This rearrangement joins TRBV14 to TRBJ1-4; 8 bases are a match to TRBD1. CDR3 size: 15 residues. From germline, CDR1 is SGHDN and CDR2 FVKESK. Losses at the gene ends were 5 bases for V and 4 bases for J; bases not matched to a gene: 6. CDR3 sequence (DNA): TGTGCCAGCAGCTCACGGGACAGGCATAATGAAAAACTGTTTTTT. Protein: CASSSRDRHNEKLFF. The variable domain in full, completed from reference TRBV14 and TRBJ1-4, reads EAGVTQFPSHSVIEKGQTVTLRCDPISGHDNLYWYRRVMGKEIKFLLHFVKESKQDESGMPNNRFLAERTGGTYSTLKVQPAELEDSGVYFCASSSRDRHNEKLFFGSGTQLSVL.

The CDR3 bases are TGTGCCAGCAGCCTTACAGGGGGAGCCAATCAGCCCCAGCATTTT. This encodes CASSLTGGANQPQHF. The rearrangement links TRBV5-6 to TRBJ1-5, with 8 positions matching TRBD1. Looked up from germline, CDR1 is SGHDT and CDR2 is YYEEEE. The V segment lost 4 bases and the J segment 3 bases; nucleotides outside the gene matches: 6. CDR3 length: 15 amino acids.

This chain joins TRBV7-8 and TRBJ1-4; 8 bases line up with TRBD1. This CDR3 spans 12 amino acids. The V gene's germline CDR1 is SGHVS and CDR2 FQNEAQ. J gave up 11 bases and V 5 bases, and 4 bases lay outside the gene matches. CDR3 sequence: CASSTDRGKLFF. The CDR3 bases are TGTGCCAGCAGCACAGACAGGGGCAAACTGTTTTTT. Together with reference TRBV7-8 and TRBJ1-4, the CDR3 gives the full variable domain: GAGVSQSPRYKVAKRGQDVALRCDPISGHVSLFWYQQALGQGPEFLTYFQNEAQLDKSGLPSDRFFAERPEGSVSTLKIQRTQQEDSAVYLCASSTDRGKLFFGSGTQLSVL.

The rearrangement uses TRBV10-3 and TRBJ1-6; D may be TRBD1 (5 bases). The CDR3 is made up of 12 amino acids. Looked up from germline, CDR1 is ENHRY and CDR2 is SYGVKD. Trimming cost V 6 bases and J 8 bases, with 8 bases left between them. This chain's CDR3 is CAIRQDDSPLHF. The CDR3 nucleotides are TGTGCCATCAGACAGGACGATTCACCCCTCCACTTT.

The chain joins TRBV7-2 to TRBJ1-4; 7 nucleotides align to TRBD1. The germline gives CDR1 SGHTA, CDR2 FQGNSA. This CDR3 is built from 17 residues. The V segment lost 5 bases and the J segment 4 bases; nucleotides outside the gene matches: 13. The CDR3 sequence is CASSREIFWDSNEKLFF. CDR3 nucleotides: TGTGCCAGCAGCCGGGAGATCTTCTGGGACAGTAATGAAAAACTGTTTTTT.

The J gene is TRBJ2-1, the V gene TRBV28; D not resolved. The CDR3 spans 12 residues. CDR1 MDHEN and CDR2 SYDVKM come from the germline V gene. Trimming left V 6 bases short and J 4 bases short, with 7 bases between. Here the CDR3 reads CASSPIYNEQFF. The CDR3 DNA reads TGTGCCAGCAGCCCGATTTACAATGAGCAGTTCTTC.

The CDR3 DNA reads TGCGCCAGCAGCCAAGACGGCGGATTTTATAATTCACCCCTCCACTTT. This gives the protein CASSQDGGFYNSPLHF. The chain links TRBV4-1 to TRBJ1-6; no firm D call. V was clipped by 0 bases and J by 4 bases, with 10 bases between them. The CDR3 has 16 residues. The germline gives CDR1 MGHRA, CDR2 YSYEKL.

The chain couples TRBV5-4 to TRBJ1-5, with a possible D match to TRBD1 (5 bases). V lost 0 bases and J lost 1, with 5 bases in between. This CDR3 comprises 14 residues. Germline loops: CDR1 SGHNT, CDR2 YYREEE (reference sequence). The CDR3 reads CASSLGGSNQPQHF. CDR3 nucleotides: TGTGCCAGCAGCTTGGGGGGGAGCAATCAGCCCCAGCATTTT.

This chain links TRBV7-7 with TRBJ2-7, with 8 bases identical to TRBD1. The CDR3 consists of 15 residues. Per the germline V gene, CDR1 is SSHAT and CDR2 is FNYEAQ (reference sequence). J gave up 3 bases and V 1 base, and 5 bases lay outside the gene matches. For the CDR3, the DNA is TGTGCCAGCAGCTTAGATTCGACAGGGGACTACGAGCAGTACTTC. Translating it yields CASSLDSTGDYEQYF. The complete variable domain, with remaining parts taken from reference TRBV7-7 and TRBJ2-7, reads GAGVSQSPRYKVTKRGQDVTLRCDPISSHATLYWYQQALGQGPEFLTYFNYEAQPDKSGLPSDRFSAERPEGSISTLTIQRTEQRDSAMYRCASSLDSTGDYEQYFGPGTRLTVT.

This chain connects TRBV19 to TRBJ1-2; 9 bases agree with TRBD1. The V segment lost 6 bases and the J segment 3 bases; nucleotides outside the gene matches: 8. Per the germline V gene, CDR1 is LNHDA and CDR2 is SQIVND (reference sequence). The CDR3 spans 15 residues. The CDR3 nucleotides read TGTGCCAGTAGGAGAGAGGGACAGGGAGACTATGGCTACACCTTC. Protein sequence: CASRREGQGDYGYTF.

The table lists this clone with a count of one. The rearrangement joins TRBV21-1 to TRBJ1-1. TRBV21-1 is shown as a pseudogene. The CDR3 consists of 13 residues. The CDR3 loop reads CASTKGGYTEAFF. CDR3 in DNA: TGTGCCAGCACCAAGGGGGGTTACACTGAAGCTTTCTTT.

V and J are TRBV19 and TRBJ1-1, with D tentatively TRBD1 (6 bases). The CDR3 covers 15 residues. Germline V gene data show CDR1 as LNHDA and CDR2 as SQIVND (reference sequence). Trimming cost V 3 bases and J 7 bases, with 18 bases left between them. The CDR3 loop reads CASSISRGSRNEAFF. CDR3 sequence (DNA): TGTGCCAGTAGTATCTCGAGGGGGTCAAGGAATGAAGCTTTCTTT.

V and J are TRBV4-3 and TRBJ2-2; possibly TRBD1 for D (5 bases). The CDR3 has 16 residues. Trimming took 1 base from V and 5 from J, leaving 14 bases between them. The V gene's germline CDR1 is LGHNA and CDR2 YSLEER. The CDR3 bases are TGCGCCAGCAGCCAAGGAATAGGGGCAAGGACCGGGGAGCTGTTTTTT. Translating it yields CASSQGIGARTGELFF.

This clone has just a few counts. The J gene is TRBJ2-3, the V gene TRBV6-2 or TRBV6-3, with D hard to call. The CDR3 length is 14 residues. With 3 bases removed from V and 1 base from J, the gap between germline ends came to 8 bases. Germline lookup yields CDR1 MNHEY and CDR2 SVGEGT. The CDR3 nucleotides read TGTGCCAGCAGTTATTCGCCCCGCACAGATACGCAGTATTTT. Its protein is CASSYSPRTDTQYF.

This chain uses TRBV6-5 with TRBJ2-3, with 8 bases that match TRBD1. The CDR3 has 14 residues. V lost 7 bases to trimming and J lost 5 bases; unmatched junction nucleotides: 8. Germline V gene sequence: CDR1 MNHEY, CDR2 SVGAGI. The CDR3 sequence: CASMGQVEGDTQYF. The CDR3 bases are TGTGCCAGCATGGGACAGGTGGAGGGAGATACGCAGTATTTT.

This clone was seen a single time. The CDR3 DNA is TGTGCCAGCAGCGGAGGGAGGAACACTGAAGCTTTCTTT. It is translated as CASSGGRNTEAFF. This sequence joins TRBV11-3 and TRBJ1-1; D unclear. CDR3 length: 13 residues. V shed 5 bases and J shed 1 base, with 8 bases lying between them. CDR1 SGHNT and CDR2 YENEEA come from the germline V gene. Drawing the rest from reference TRBV11-3 and TRBJ1-1, the complete variable domain is EAGVVQSPRYKIIEKKQPVAFWCNPISGHNTLYWYLQNLGQGPELLIRYENEEAVDDSQLPKDRFSAERLKGVDSTLKIQPAELGDSAVYLCASSGGRNTEAFFGQGTRLTVV.